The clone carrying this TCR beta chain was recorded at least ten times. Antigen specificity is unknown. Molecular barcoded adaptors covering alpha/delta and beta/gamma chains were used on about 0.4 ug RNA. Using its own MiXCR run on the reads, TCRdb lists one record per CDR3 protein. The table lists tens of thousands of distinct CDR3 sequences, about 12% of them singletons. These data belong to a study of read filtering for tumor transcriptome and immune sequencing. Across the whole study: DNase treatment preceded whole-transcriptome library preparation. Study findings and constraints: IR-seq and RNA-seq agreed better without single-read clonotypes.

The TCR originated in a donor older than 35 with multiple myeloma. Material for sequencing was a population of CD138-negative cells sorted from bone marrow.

The CDR3 nucleotides read TGTGCCTGGACTATAGGGCGGAACACTGAAGCTTTCTTT. Amino acids: CAWTIGRNTEAFF. The chain joins TRBV30 to TRBJ1-1; no firm D call. The CDR3 extends over 13 amino acids. V lost 4 bases and J lost 1, with 10 bases in between. Germline V gives CDR1 GTSNPN, CDR2 SVGIG (reference sequence). Complete variable domain (other parts from reference TRBV30 and TRBJ1-1): SQTIHQWPATLVQPVGSPLSLECTVEGTSNPNLYWYRQAAGRGLQLLFYSVGIGQISSEVPQNLSASRPQDRQFILSSKKLLLSDSGFYLCAWTIGRNTEAFFGQGTRLTVV.